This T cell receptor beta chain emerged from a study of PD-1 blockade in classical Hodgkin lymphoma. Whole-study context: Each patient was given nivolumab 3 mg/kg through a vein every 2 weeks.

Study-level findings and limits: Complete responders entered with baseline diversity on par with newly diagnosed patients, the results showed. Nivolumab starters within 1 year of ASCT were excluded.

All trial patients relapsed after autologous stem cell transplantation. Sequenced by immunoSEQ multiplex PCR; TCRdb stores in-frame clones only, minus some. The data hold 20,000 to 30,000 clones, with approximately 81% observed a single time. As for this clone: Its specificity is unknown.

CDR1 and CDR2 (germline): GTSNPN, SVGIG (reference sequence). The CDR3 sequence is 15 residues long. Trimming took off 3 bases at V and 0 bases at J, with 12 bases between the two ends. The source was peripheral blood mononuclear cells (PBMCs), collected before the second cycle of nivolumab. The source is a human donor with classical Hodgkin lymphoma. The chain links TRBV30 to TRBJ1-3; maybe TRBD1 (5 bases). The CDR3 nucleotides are TGTGCCTGGAGAGGGCAAGGGGTCTCTGGAAACACCATATATTTT. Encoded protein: CAWRGQGVSGNTIYF.